The T cell receptor beta chain under discussion was sequenced for a study of blood T cell repertoires in COVID-19. The wider study: Samples taken during acute and convalescent COVID-19 were collected in the United States, Italy and Spain. T cells, B-cell-depleted T cells, or PBMCs provided the cDNA or gDNA that served as material.

The CDR3 contains 16 residues. The trim removed 2 bases at V and 3 bases at J, leaving 3 bases unmatched. CDR1 and CDR2 from the germline V gene are SGHDT and YYEEEE. Clones were read by immunoSEQ multiplex PCR, and TCRdb kept only the in-frame ones, dropping some. The table includes around 170,000 clones, 83% detected once. The J gene is TRBJ2-1, the V gene TRBV5-6; 12 positions agree with TRBD2. What was sequenced was peripheral blood. The clonotype was recovered from a woman aged 70-85 years with COVID-19, enrolled during active disease. The CDR3 nucleotides are TGTGCCAGCAGCTTCACTAGCGGGAGGATCTACAATGAGCAGTTCTTC. Its protein product is CASSFTSGRIYNEQFF.